Listed below are T cell receptor beta chains from one sample, sequenced in a study of blood T cell repertoires in COVID-19. TCRdb's table, derived via immunoSEQ multiplex PCR, lists solely in-frame clones and lacks some. The data hold about 160,000 clones, with roughly nine tenths observed a single time. Material for sequencing was peripheral blood. The origin of the receptors is a woman aged 70-85 years with acute or convalescent COVID-19. The CDR3 runs from the conserved cysteine through the conserved F or W. Each record gives: D gene, clone size, J gene, V gene, CDR3 protein, CDR3 DNA. D genes are given only for firm matches. Clone size is given for some rows only: seen once, a few or many times, or a class if the clone is expanded.

>-|-|TRBJ2-1|TRBV5-4
CASSSFKLANNEQFF
TGTGCCAGCAGCTCATTTAAACTAGCAAACAATGAGCAGTTCTTC
>-|once|TRBJ2-1|TRBV27
CASSPRDRSYNEQFF
TGTGCCAGCAGTCCCCGGGATCGCTCCTACAATGAGCAGTTCTTC
>TRBD2|-|TRBJ2-2|TRBV5-1
CASSLRLAGNTGELFF
TGCGCCAGCAGCTTGAGACTAGCGGGTAACACCGGGGAGCTGTTTTTT
>TRBD1|-|TRBJ1-4|TRBV2
CASRHPGQANEKLFF
TGTGCCAGCAGACACCCGGGACAGGCTAATGAAAAACTGTTTTTT
>-|-|TRBJ2-7|TRBV30
CAWSGEALTYEQYF
TGTGCCTGGAGTGGGGAGGCATTGACCTACGAGCAGTACTTC
>-|-|TRBJ2-3|TRBV30
CAWMDSGTDTQYF
TGTGCCTGGATGGACTCGGGCACAGATACGCAGTATTTT
>-|-|TRBJ1-4|TRBV2
CASSGNEKLFF
TGTGCCAGCAGCGGTAATGAAAAACTGTTTTTT
>-|-|TRBJ2-7|TRBV6-2/TRBV6-3
CASSLQGFNEQYF
TGTGCCAGCAGCCTACAGGGTTTTAACGAGCAGTACTTC
>TRBD2|-|TRBJ2-1|TRBV28
CASSSRLAGVYNEQFF
TGTGCCAGCAGTTCACGACTAGCGGGAGTCTACAATGAGCAGTTCTTC
>-|-|TRBJ1-1|TRBV6-2/TRBV6-3
CASSYLGGGTEAFF
TGTGCCAGCAGTTACTTGGGAGGTGGGACTGAAGCTTTCTTT
>-|-|TRBJ1-4|TRBV5-1
CASSYSTSPTNEKLFF
TGCGCCAGCAGCTACTCAACGAGCCCAACTAATGAAAAACTGTTTTTT
>-|once|TRBJ2-1|TRBV2
CASLERSGFSYNEQFF
TGTGCCAGCCTCGAACGTTCAGGGTTCTCCTACAATGAGCAGTTCTTC
>-|-|TRBJ1-1|TRBV7-8
CASSFNRPNTEAFF
TGTGCCAGCAGCTTTAACAGGCCGAACACTGAAGCTTTCTTT
>-|-|TRBJ2-1|TRBV14
CASSQVIGQGYNEQFF
TGTGCCAGCAGCCAAGTTATTGGGCAGGGATACAATGAGCAGTTCTTC
>TRBD1|-|TRBJ1-6|TRBV19
CASSSQGAYNSPLHF
TGTGCCAGTAGTTCCCAGGGGGCCTATAATTCACCCCTCCACTTT
>TRBD2|-|TRBJ2-7|TRBV5-1
CASSQLAGGSYEQYF
TGCGCCAGCAGCCAACTAGCGGGAGGCTCCTACGAGCAGTACTTC
>-|-|TRBJ2-1|TRBV7-2
CASSLVPGGLGQFF
TGTGCCAGCAGCTTAGTACCCGGGGGACTCGGGCAGTTCTTC
>-|-|TRBJ1-6|TRBV6-5
CASSSGSFLHSPLHF
TGTGCCAGCAGTTCCGGTTCGTTTCTGCATTCACCCCTCCACTTT
>TRBD1|-|TRBJ2-5|TRBV7-2
CASSLARDRGRQETQYF
TGTGCCAGCAGCTTAGCCCGGGACAGGGGACGCCAAGAGACCCAGTACTTC
>-|-|TRBJ2-7|TRBV4-3
CASSQDGLNGGEQYF
TGCGCCAGCAGCCAAGATGGACTGAACGGGGGCGAGCAGTACTTC
>-|few|TRBJ2-2|TRBV29-1
CSVGAGGELFF
TGCAGCGTGGGGGCGGGCGGGGAGCTGTTTTTT
>-|once|TRBJ2-3|TRBV20-1
CSAGSGDTQYF
TGCAGTGCTGGGAGCGGAGATACGCAGTATTTT
>-|-|TRBJ1-2|TRBV5-6
CASSLAGPGGLYGYTF
TGTGCCAGCAGCTTGGCAGGCCCAGGAGGGCTCTATGGCTACACCTTC
>-|-|TRBJ2-7|TRBV27
CASSPPKPYEQYF
TGTGCCAGCAGTCCTCCAAAGCCCTACGAGCAGTACTTC
>-|-|TRBJ1-4|TRBV7-9
CASSLKGRGEKLFF
TGTGCCAGCAGCTTAAAGGGGAGGGGTGAAAAACTGTTTTTT
>-|-|TRBJ2-1|TRBV4-3
CASSQDPGALYNEQFF
TGCGCCAGCAGCCAAGACCCGGGAGCCCTTTACAATGAGCAGTTCTTC
>-|-|TRBJ1-3|TRBV7-9
CASSRGLGNTIYF
TGTGCCAGCAGCCGGGGACTGGGAAACACCATATATTTT
>-|-|TRBJ1-6|TRBV15
CATSSEPSSSYNSPLHF
TGTGCCACCAGCAGTGAGCCATCGAGCTCCTATAATTCACCCCTCCACTTT